This T cell receptor (beta chain) was identified in a study of T cell repertoires in cytomegalovirus infection. Looked up from germline, CDR1 is WSHSY and CDR2 is SAAADI. The CDR3 covers 14 residues. Between the trimmed V and J ends, which lost 6 bases and 6 bases, there was a span of 15 bases. TCRdb re-called the reads with MiXCR, one entry per CDR3 protein. The table records more than 650,000 distinct CDR3 sequences, less than 40% of them present only once. The sequence came from a human donor in good health (CMV status not recorded). Some clones in this sample may be carry-over from other donors' samples. The V call is TRBV10-2, the J call TRBJ1-5, with D tentatively TRBD1 (5 bases). The sequencing sample was made of PBMCs. The CDR3 nucleotides are TGCGCCAGCAGGGAGGCAGGGCTTGGTCAGCCCCAGCATTTT. This codes for CASREAGLGQPQHF.